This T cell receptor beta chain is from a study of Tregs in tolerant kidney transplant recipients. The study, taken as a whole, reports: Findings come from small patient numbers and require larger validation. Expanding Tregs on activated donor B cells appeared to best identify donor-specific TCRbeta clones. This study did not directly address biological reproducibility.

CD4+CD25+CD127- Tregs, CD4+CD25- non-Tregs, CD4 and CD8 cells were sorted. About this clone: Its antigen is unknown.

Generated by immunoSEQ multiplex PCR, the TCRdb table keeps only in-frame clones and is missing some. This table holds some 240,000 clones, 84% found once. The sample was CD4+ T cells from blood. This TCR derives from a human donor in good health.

CDR3 loop: CASSRLAGGGETQYF. The CDR3 region has the DNA TGCGCCAGCAGTAGACTAGCGGGAGGGGGAGAGACCCAGTACTTC. This chain links TRBV10-2 with TRBJ2-5; 14 nucleotides line up with TRBD2. V trimming: 5 bases; J trimming: 4 bases; junction bases outside the gene matches: 3. The CDR3 is 15 amino acids. From germline, CDR1 is WSHSY and CDR2 SAAADI.